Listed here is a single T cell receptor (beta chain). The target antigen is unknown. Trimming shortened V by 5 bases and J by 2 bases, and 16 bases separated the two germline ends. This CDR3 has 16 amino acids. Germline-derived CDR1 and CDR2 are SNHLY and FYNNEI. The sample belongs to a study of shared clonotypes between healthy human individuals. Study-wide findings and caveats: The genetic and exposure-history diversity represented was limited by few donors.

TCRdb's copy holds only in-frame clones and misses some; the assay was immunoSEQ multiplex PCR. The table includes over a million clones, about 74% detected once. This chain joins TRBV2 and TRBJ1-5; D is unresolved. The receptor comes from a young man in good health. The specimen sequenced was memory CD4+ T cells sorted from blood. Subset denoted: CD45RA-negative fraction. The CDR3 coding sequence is TGTGCCAGCAGTCCCGGATCGACCTGGGGCAATCAGCCCCAGCATTTT. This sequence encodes CASSPGSTWGNQPQHF.